The clone carrying this T cell receptor (beta chain) was counted once. The data were obtained in a study of shared clonotypes between healthy human individuals. CDR1 is KGHSH and CDR2 is LQKENI in the germline V gene. The V and J ends lost 1 base and 2 bases respectively, with 11 bases between them. The CDR3 is made up of 15 amino acids. Using immunoSEQ multiplex PCR, the repertoire was profiled, and TCRdb retains in-frame clones only, with some absent. The sample has fewer than 1.6 million clones, just under 99% seen once. This clonotype was sampled from a man aged 25 to 40 in good health. The chain has TRBV18 and TRBJ1-1; D gene unclear. The source material was naive CD4+ T cells sorted from blood. Stated subset: CD45RA+ positively selected. For the CDR3, the DNA is TGTGCCAGCTCACCACGAACAGCCCTAAACACTGAAGCTTTCTTT. This encodes CASSPRTALNTEAFF. Using reference TRBV18 and TRBJ1-1 for the parts outside the CDR3, the full variable domain is NAGVMQNPRHLVRRRGQEARLRCSPMKGHSHVYWYRQLPEEGLKFMVYLQKENIIDESGMPKERFSAEFPKEGPSILRIQQVVRGDSAAYFCASSPRTALNTEAFFGQGTRLTVV.